Each of the 9 T cell receptor beta chains below was sequenced from the same sample in a study of identical twins. Using its own MiXCR run on the 5' RACE reads, TCRdb lists one record per CDR3 protein. The sample yields 1.5 million to 2 million distinct CDR3 sequences, less than 40% seen once. The sequenced material came from cord blood. These receptor sequences come from a newborn girl in good health.

This chain joins TRBV5-1 and TRBJ2-7, with 7 bases matching TRBD1. V trimming: 3 bases; J trimming: 4 bases; junction bases outside the gene matches: 16. In germline, CDR1 is SGHRS, CDR2 YFSETQ. This CDR3 is 17 amino acids long. CDR3 in amino acids: CASSYKQGPPSAYEQYF. As DNA, the CDR3 is TGCGCCAGCAGCTATAAACAGGGGCCACCCTCCGCGTACGAGCAGTACTTC.

The rearrangement joins TRBV20-1 to TRBJ2-7; D ambiguous. CDR3 length: 15 amino acids. V was clipped by 6 bases and J by 3 bases, with 21 bases between them. The germline CDR1 and CDR2 sequences are DFQATT and SNEGSKA (reference sequence). CDR3 in amino acids: CSAARLVGFDYEQYF. CDR3 DNA sequence: TGCAGTGCCGCGAGGCTGGTTGGGTTCGACTACGAGCAGTACTTC.

This chain uses TRBV20-1 with TRBJ1-2; D is undetermined. Germline V lookup: CDR1 DFQATT, CDR2 SNEGSKA (reference sequence). Trimming left V 3 bases short and J 4 bases short, with 12 bases between. The CDR3 is 13 amino acids. The CDR3 sequence: CSASKAKGYGYTF. CDR3 coding DNA: TGCAGTGCTAGTAAGGCCAAGGGCTATGGCTACACCTTC.

This clonotype was counted between two and nine times. This chain uses TRBV7-2 with TRBJ1-2; unclear D gene. The CDR3 has 13 residues. Germline CDR1 reads SGHTA; CDR2 reads FQGNSA. V was cut by 1 base and J by 3 bases, with 6 bases left in between. Here the CDR3 reads CASSLVAYYGYTF. In DNA, the CDR3 is TGTGCCAGCAGCTTAGTGGCCTACTATGGCTACACCTTC.

The sample holds many counts of this clonotype. V usage is TRBV11-2 and J usage is TRBJ2-7, with D hard to call. Trimming cost V 0 bases and J 2 bases, with 11 bases left between them. Germline CDR1 is SGHAT and CDR2 is FQNNGV. The length of the CDR3 is 15 residues. CDR3 sequence (DNA): TGTGCCAGCAGCTTAGACAGTCCTGGGGCCTACGAGCAGTACTTC. Its translation is CASSLDSPGAYEQYF. The full variable domain, rest sourced from reference TRBV11-2 and TRBJ2-7, is EAGVAQSPRYKIIEKRQSVAFWCNPISGHATLYWYQQILGQGPKLLIQFQNNGVVDDSQLPKDRFSAERLKGVDSTLKIQPAKLEDSAVYLCASSLDSPGAYEQYFGPGTRLTVT.

This clonotype was seen a few times. The chain uses TRBV24-1 and TRBJ2-1; 10 bases map to TRBD2. V dropped 4 bases and J dropped 8; count of bases not matched to a gene: 7. Germline CDR1 and CDR2: KGHDR and SFDVKD. This CDR3 spans 15 amino acids. Written as DNA, the CDR3 is TGTGCCACCAGTGACCCGGGACTAGCGAACCATGAGCAGTTCTTC. Its protein product is CATSDPGLANHEQFF.

This clonotype was detected only once. Since a much larger clone is just one base distant, this may be a read error. This chain uses TRBV12-3 or TRBV12-4 with TRBJ2-1; 7 bases map to TRBD1. The CDR3 extends over 12 amino acids. The CDR3: CASGLGGHEQFF. The DNA of the CDR3 is TGTGCCAGCGGTTTAGGGGGCCATGAGCAGTTCTTC.

The rearrangement links TRBV12-5 to TRBJ2-1; D unclear. The length of the CDR3 is 11 residues. Germline CDR1 and CDR2: LGHNT and FRNRAP. The ends were cut back, 2 bases at V and 9 bases at J, with 5 bases in the middle. The CDR3 DNA sequence: TGTGCTAGTGGTTTGTGCGCTGAGCAGTTCTTC. This codes for CASGLCAEQFF.

Regarding this clonotype: Just one base apart from a much larger clone, this may be a read error. CDR3: CASSVLGGAYEQYF. The CDR3 region has the DNA TGTGCCAGCAGCGTACTCGGGGGGGCCTACGAGCAGTACTTC. The chain recombines TRBV27 with TRBJ2-7, with 8 bases identical to TRBD2. The CDR3 has 14 amino acids. CDR1 is MNHEY, CDR2 SMNVEV, per germline (reference sequence). Trimming cost V 6 bases and J 2 bases; bases outside gene matches: 6.